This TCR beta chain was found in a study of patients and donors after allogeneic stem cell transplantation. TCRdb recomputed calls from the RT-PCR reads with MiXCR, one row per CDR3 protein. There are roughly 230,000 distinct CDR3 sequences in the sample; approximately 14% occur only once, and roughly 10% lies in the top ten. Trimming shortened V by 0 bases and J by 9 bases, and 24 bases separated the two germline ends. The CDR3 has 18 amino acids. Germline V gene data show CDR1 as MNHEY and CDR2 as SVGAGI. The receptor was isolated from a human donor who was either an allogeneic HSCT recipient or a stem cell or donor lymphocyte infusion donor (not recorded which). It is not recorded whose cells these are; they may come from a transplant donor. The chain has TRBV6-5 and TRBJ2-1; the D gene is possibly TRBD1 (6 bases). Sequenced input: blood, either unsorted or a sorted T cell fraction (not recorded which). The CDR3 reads CASSYSMARDTARGEQFF. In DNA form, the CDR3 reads TGTGCCAGCAGTTACTCGATGGCCCGGGACACGGCCCGGGGTGAGCAGTTCTTC.